A single sample gave rise to the 29 T cell receptor beta chains below, sequenced in a study of human T cells and chemical hapten exposure. TCRdb redid the calling of the RACE reads with MiXCR, one entry per CDR3 protein. Of roughly 69,000 distinct CDR3 sequences listed, about 9.3% are singletons. The time point was: patch test 2, 6 weeks after DPC sensitization. Treatment noted: therapeutic diphenylcyclopropenone sensitization with weekly scalp DPC. The starting material was whole blood, obtained in connection with sensitization to the hapten diphenylcyclopropenone (DPC). These receptors were obtained from a woman in her fifties or sixties with alopecia areata. Some clones in this sample may be carry-over from other donors' samples.

Many counts were recorded for this clonotype. This chain links TRBV29-1 with TRBJ1-1; D call uncertain. Trimming stripped 1 base from V and 11 bases from J, with 5 bases between. This CDR3 comprises 9 residues. CDR1 SQVTM and CDR2 ANQGSEA come from the germline V gene. CDR3 in DNA: TGCAGCGTTGAAGGGTTTGCTTTCTTT. As protein: CSVEGFAFF.

This clonotype showed up just a few times. This chain connects TRBV2 to TRBJ2-3; maybe TRBD1 (6 bases). CDR1 is SNHLY, CDR2 FYNNEI, per germline. Trimming removed 7 bases from V and 0 bases from J, with 8 bases in between. This CDR3 has 13 amino acids. In DNA, the CDR3 is TGTGCCAGCAACAGGGCTAGCACAGATACGCAGTATTTT. Amino acid sequence: CASNRASTDTQYF. The full variable domain, rest sourced from reference TRBV2 and TRBJ2-3, is EPEVTQTPSHQVTQMGQEVILRCVPISNHLYFYWYRQILGQKVEFLVSFYNNEISEKSEIFDDQFSVERPDGSNFTLKIRSTKLEDSAMYFCASNRASTDTQYFGPGTRLTVL.

This clonotype came up many times. The J gene is TRBJ2-1, the V gene TRBV12-3 or TRBV12-4; D uncertain. This CDR3 is 14 amino acids long. V was shortened by 3 bases and J by 9 bases, with 15 bases between the two germline ends. The CDR3 reads CASSLLVSRAEQFF. CDR3 nucleotide sequence: TGTGCCAGCAGTTTGTTAGTGAGTCGCGCTGAGCAGTTCTTC.

At least ten counts were recorded for this clonotype. The genes are TRBV19 and TRBJ2-6; possible D gene TRBD1, 5 bases. V was clipped by 5 bases and J by 0 bases, with 8 bases between them. The CDR3 is 15 residues long. In germline, CDR1 is LNHDA, CDR2 SQIVND (reference sequence). CDR3 loop: CASSATASGANVLTF. The CDR3 bases are TGTGCCAGTAGTGCGACAGCCTCTGGGGCCAACGTCCTGACTTTC.

Many counts were recorded for this clonotype. J is TRBJ2-2 and V is TRBV5-1; D not resolved. The CDR3 loop spans 16 amino acids. V was clipped by 5 bases and J by 3 bases, with 17 bases between them. The germline V gene has CDR1 SGHRS and CDR2 YFSETQ. The CDR3 region is CASSSLSRTDTGELFF. As DNA, the CDR3 is TGCGCCAGCAGTAGCTTGAGTAGAACAGACACCGGGGAGCTGTTTTTT. Together with reference TRBV5-1 and TRBJ2-2, the CDR3 gives the full variable domain: KAGVTQTPRYLIKTRGQQVTLSCSPISGHRSVSWYQQTPGQGLQFLFEYFSETQRNKGNFPGRFSGRQFSNSRSEMNVSTLELGDSALYLCASSSLSRTDTGELFFGEGSRLTVL.

This chain connects TRBV20-1 to TRBJ1-5; D possibly corresponds to TRBD1 (6 bases). CDR1 and CDR2 (germline): DFQATT, SNEGSKA (reference sequence). There are 14 residues in the CDR3. V lost 2 bases and J 2 bases, leaving 10 bases between the germline ends. CDR3 DNA sequence: TGCAGTGCTAGAATACAGGGACGCAATCAGCCCCAGCATTTT. Its translation: CSARIQGRNQPQHF.

This clonotype showed up many times. The rearrangement links TRBV30 to TRBJ1-6; D is unclear. CDR3 length: 13 amino acids. The V and J ends lost 0 bases and 7 bases respectively, with 7 bases between them. Germline-derived CDR1 and CDR2 are GTSNPN and SVGIG (reference sequence). CDR3 nucleotides: TGTGCCTGGAGTGTAGGAGAAAATTCACCCCTCCACTTT. Protein sequence: CAWSVGENSPLHF.

This chain joins TRBV10-2 and TRBJ1-6, with 7 bases lining up with TRBD1. In germline, CDR1 is WSHSY, CDR2 SAAADI. This CDR3 has 15 residues. The V and J ends lost 6 bases and 7 bases, in that order; junction bases with no gene match: 9. The CDR3 region is CASRNPTGKNSPLHF. As DNA, the CDR3 is TGCGCCAGCAGAAACCCGACAGGGAAAAATTCACCCCTCCACTTT.

V and J are TRBV7-8 and TRBJ1-4; the D is unclear. The CDR3 has 16 amino acids. CDR1 and CDR2 from the germline V gene are SGHVS and FQNEAQ. The ends were cut back, 1 base at V and 10 bases at J, with 19 bases in the middle. CDR3 in DNA: TGTGCCAGCAGCTTAGAACGGACTAATTCCAGAGGAAAACTGTTTTTT. Encoded protein: CASSLERTNSRGKLFF.

This clonotype was seen a few times. The genes are TRBV10-3 and TRBJ1-2; D is undetermined. Germline CDR1 reads ENHRY; CDR2 reads SYGVKD. This CDR3 has 13 amino acids. Trimming removed 0 bases from V and 2 bases from J, with 4 bases in between. CDR3 DNA: TGTGCCATCAGTGAGTCAGGGAACTATGGCTACACCTTC. It translates to CAISESGNYGYTF.

This clonotype appeared many times. This chain connects TRBV10-3 to TRBJ2-1; D may be TRBD1 (5 bases). CDR1 is ENHRY, CDR2 SYGVKD, per germline. V lost 0 bases to trimming and J lost 6 bases, with 15 bases between them. The CDR3 loop spans 16 amino acids. The CDR3 here is CAISESGWGAGNEQFF. CDR3 bases: TGTGCCATCAGTGAGTCGGGCTGGGGCGCCGGCAATGAGCAGTTCTTC.

CDR3 nucleotides: TGTGCCAGCAGTTTAACGACTAGCGGGAGCGAGCAGTACTTC. This codes for CASSLTTSGSEQYF. The chain couples TRBV27 to TRBJ2-7; 12 bases are shared with TRBD2. V gave up 2 bases and J gave up 6 bases; unmatched junction bases: 2. This CDR3 comprises 14 residues. From germline, CDR1 is MNHEY and CDR2 SMNVEV (reference sequence).

This clonotype was counted ten times or more. The chain combines TRBV27 with TRBJ2-3; 8 bases are shared with TRBD2. The V gene end was trimmed by 6 bases and the J gene end by 2 bases; junction bases not matched to a gene: 7. Germline lookup yields CDR1 MNHEY and CDR2 SMNVEV (reference sequence). This CDR3 spans 15 amino acids. The chain's CDR3 is CASSDSGIVTDTQYF. DNA of the CDR3: TGTGCCAGCAGCGATAGCGGGATAGTCACAGATACGCAGTATTTT.

This clonotype was seen at least ten times. This chain joins TRBV29-1 and TRBJ1-1; D is unclear. The CDR3 totals 11 residues. V lost 3 bases, J lost 4 bases, and 6 bases lay in between. Germline CDR1 SQVTM, CDR2 ANQGSEA. For the CDR3, the DNA is TGCAGCGTTGATCTGGGCACTGAAGCTTTCTTT. Residues: CSVDLGTEAFF.

Ten or more counts support this clonotype. The J gene is TRBJ1-1, the V gene TRBV5-1, with D hard to call. The V and J ends lost 1 base and 3 bases respectively, with 13 bases between them. The V gene's germline CDR1 is SGHRS and CDR2 YFSETQ. CDR3 length: 15 amino acids. The CDR3 DNA is TGCGCCAGCAGCTTGATTCCAGGCATCGACACTGAAGCTTTCTTT. Its protein product is CASSLIPGIDTEAFF.

This clonotype turned up a few times. The chain employs TRBV29-1 and TRBJ1-1, with unresolved D. CDR1 is SQVTM, CDR2 ANQGSEA, per germline. The CDR3 length is 11 residues. With 2 bases removed from V and 1 base from J, the gap between germline ends came to 2 bases. The CDR3 DNA is TGCAGCGTTGAAAAGAACACTGAAGCTTTCTTT. Residues: CSVEKNTEAFF.

This clonotype was found a few times. The chain recombines TRBV20-1 with TRBJ2-1, with 7 bases that match TRBD1. V was clipped by 6 bases and J by 8 bases; unmatched bases: 16. In germline, CDR1 is DFQATT, CDR2 SNEGSKA (reference sequence). The CDR3 runs to 15 residues. The CDR3 DNA follows: TGCAGTGCCACGGGTGGACAGGAGAACATGGATGAGCAGTTCTTC. Translation: CSATGGQENMDEQFF.

This clonotype was found many times. The chain carries TRBV10-1 and TRBJ2-3; D not resolved. Trimming left V 0 bases short and J 5 bases short, with 9 bases between. CDR3 size: 14 residues. Per the germline V gene, CDR1 is WNHNN and CDR2 is SYGVQD (reference sequence). The CDR3 protein is CASSESIWLDTQYF. The CDR3 DNA reads TGCGCCAGCAGTGAGTCGATTTGGCTAGATACGCAGTATTTT.

This clonotype came up many times. The V gene is TRBV5-4, the J gene TRBJ1-2, with 8 bases identical to TRBD1. Germline CDR1 reads SGHNT; CDR2 reads YYREEE (reference sequence). The CDR3 length is 14 residues. The V gene end was trimmed by 3 bases and the J gene end by 1 base; junction bases not matched to a gene: 2. The CDR3 sequence is CASSSDRVNYGYTF. The CDR3 DNA sequence: TGTGCCAGCAGCTCGGACAGGGTTAACTATGGCTACACCTTC.

Many counts were recorded for this clonotype. J is TRBJ1-1 and V is TRBV11-3; 8 nucleotides align to TRBD1. Germline V lookup: CDR1 SGHNT, CDR2 YENEEA. The CDR3 is made up of 16 amino acids. J lost 5 bases, V lost 4 bases, and 12 bases had no gene match. The chain's CDR3 is CASSSTSTGVRTEAFF. DNA of the CDR3: TGTGCCAGCAGCTCGACGTCGACAGGGGTAAGGACTGAAGCTTTCTTT.

The chain uses TRBV6-1 and TRBJ1-5; 9 bases fit TRBD1. The germline V gene has CDR1 MNHNS and CDR2 SASEGT. This CDR3 has 14 amino acids. After removal of 6 bases from V and 7 bases from J, the junction contained 7 bases not matched to a gene. The CDR3 bases are TGTGCCAGCAGCCAGACAGGGGGTGGGCAGCCCCAGCATTTT. Its protein is CASSQTGGGQPQHF.

This clonotype appeared a few times. This chain joins TRBV12-3 or TRBV12-4 and TRBJ1-5; D is ambiguous. Trimming left V 1 base short and J 7 bases short, with 17 bases between. The CDR3 is made up of 16 amino acids. The CDR3 DNA reads as TGTGCCAGCAGTTTAGGACTTGCGCCTGGGTACCAGCCCCAGCATTTT. Translating gives CASSLGLAPGYQPQHF.

The CDR3 sequence is CSADRFDEQFF. CDR3 sequence (DNA): TGCAGCGCGGACAGGTTTGATGAGCAGTTCTTC. The V call is TRBV29-1, the J call TRBJ2-1, with 7 nucleotides matching TRBD1. V was pared by 7 bases and J by 8 bases, with 5 bases of the junction left unmatched. The germline V gene encodes CDR1 SQVTM and CDR2 ANQGSEA. CDR3 length: 11 amino acids.

This sequence joins TRBV20-1 and TRBJ2-7; 9 bases line up with TRBD2. After removal of 1 base from V and 5 bases from J, the junction contained 9 bases not matched to a gene. The CDR3 runs to 15 residues. Looked up from germline, CDR1 is DFQATT and CDR2 is SNEGSKA (reference sequence). The CDR3 nucleotides are TGCAGTGCTAGAGGGTGGACTAGCGAAATCGACGAGCAGTACTTC. It is translated as CSARGWTSEIDEQYF.

This clonotype appeared many times. CDR3 amino acids: CASSFLNSPLSYNEQFF. The CDR3 DNA reads as TGTGCCAGCAGCTTTTTAAACTCTCCGCTCTCCTACAATGAGCAGTTCTTC. V and J are TRBV11-2 and TRBJ2-1; D not resolved. CDR1 is SGHAT, CDR2 FQNNGV, per germline. Trimming removed 3 bases at V and 0 bases at J, with 15 bases between. This CDR3 region has 17 residues.

This clonotype was seen ten or more times. The chain carries TRBV7-7 and TRBJ2-7; D might be TRBD1 or TRBD2, each matching 6 bases. The CDR3 consists of 13 residues. Germline CDR1 SSHAT, CDR2 FNYEAQ (reference sequence). Trimming left V 4 bases short and J 8 bases short, with 15 bases between. The DNA for the CDR3 is TGTGCCAGCAGCTCCCAAGGGGGGTTGCAGCAGTACTTC. Its protein is CASSSQGGLQQYF.

This clonotype was detected only a few times. CDR3 sequence reads: CSGISQETQYF. The CDR3 DNA reads as TGCAGTGGTATAAGCCAAGAGACCCAGTACTTC. The chain uses TRBV20-1 and TRBJ2-5; D unclear. Germline values: CDR1 DFQATT, CDR2 SNEGSKA (reference sequence). Trimming removed 7 bases from V and 1 base from J, with 7 bases in between. The CDR3 is 11 amino acids.

Of note for this clonotype: One end of the junction varies from germline; a read error may be responsible. The CDR3 DNA is TGTGTCAGTAGTGGGACAGCAAATAGCAATCAGCCCCAGCATTTT. This encodes CVSSGTANSNQPQHF. The rearrangement uses TRBV19 and TRBJ1-5; 7 nucleotides line up with TRBD1. The germline CDR1 and CDR2 sequences are LNHDA and SQIVND (reference sequence). The CDR3 consists of 15 residues.

At least ten counts were recorded for this clonotype. The rearrangement uses TRBV4-2 and TRBJ1-5; TRBD1 might be the D (5 bases). Trimming took off 0 bases at V and 7 bases at J, with 16 bases between the two ends. This CDR3 comprises 16 residues. CDR1 and CDR2 from the germline V gene are LGHNA and YNFKEQ. In nucleotides, the CDR3 is TGTGCCAGCAGCCAAGATTGGCCCACAAGGGACCAGCCCCAGCATTTT. Amino acids: CASSQDWPTRDQPQHF.